This is a list of T cell receptor beta chains from one sample in a study of blood T cell repertoires in COVID-19. The repertoire was sequenced with immunoSEQ multiplex PCR; TCRdb's copy has only in-frame clones and lacks some. The sample consists of some 140,000 clones, approximately 82% of them appearing once. The sequencing input was peripheral blood. These receptors were collected from a man in his 60s who had recovered from COVID-19. CDR3s include the opening cysteine and the closing phenylalanine or tryptophan. The D gene is left open where the match is weak. A row's size may be missing; if present it is once, few, many or a size class.

v_gene	d_gene	j_gene	abundance	CDR3aa	CDR3nt
TRBV5-1	TRBD2	TRBJ2-3	-	CASSLWGGTSGASSTDTQYF	TGCGCCAGCAGCTTGTGGGGCGGGACTAGCGGCGCTTCTAGCACAGATACGCAGTATTTT
TRBV18	TRBD2	TRBJ2-3	-	CASLSGRTDTQYF	TGTGCCAGCCTCAGCGGGAGGACAGATACGCAGTATTTT
TRBV19	TRBD1	TRBJ2-4	-	CASRTGPLAKNIQYF	TGTGCCAGTCGGACAGGACCATTAGCCAAAAACATTCAGTACTTC
TRBV18	TRBD1	TRBJ1-6	once	CASSPSGTDVSPLHF	TGTGCCAGCTCACCCTCCGGGACAGACGTTTCACCCCTCCACTTT
TRBV24-1	TRBD2	TRBJ2-1	-	CATSDFSGVNEQFF	TGTGCCACCAGTGATTTTAGCGGGGTCAATGAGCAGTTCTTC
TRBV7-2	-	TRBJ1-1	-	CASSRRQQLNTEAFF	TGTGCCAGCAGCCGTCGACAGCAGTTGAACACTGAAGCTTTCTTT
TRBV5-6	TRBD1	TRBJ1-2	-	CASSRVDREENGYTF	TGTGCCAGCAGCAGGGTGGACAGGGAGGAGAATGGCTACACCTTC
TRBV7-2	TRBD2	TRBJ2-1	-	CASSFAGGSYNEQFF	TGTGCCAGCAGCTTCGCGGGGGGTTCCTACAATGAGCAGTTCTTC
TRBV6-2/TRBV6-3	TRBD1	TRBJ1-4	few	CASSTNRGGKLFF	TGTGCCAGCAGCACCAACAGGGGCGGAAAACTGTTTTTT
TRBV11-2	-	TRBJ2-1	-	CASSLDYGTDYNEQFF	TGTGCCAGCAGCTTAGACTACGGGACTGACTACAATGAGCAGTTCTTC
TRBV28	-	TRBJ2-7	-	CATRRGDSSYEQYF	TGTGCCACCCGGCGGGGGGACAGCTCCTACGAGCAGTACTTC
TRBV2	TRBD2	TRBJ2-1	-	CASSGGSGRGTYNEQFF	TGTGCCAGCAGTGGAGGTAGCGGGAGGGGCACCTACAATGAGCAGTTCTTC
TRBV15	-	TRBJ1-2	-	CATSRQSGGAYGYTF	TGTGCCACCAGCAGGCAGTCTGGCGGGGCCTATGGCTACACCTTC
TRBV7-8	-	TRBJ2-2	-	CASSLEQGTNTGELFF	TGTGCCAGCAGCTTGGAACAGGGTACGAACACCGGGGAGCTGTTTTTT
TRBV15	-	TRBJ1-1	-	CATSRDTGFLNTEAFF	TGTGCCACCAGCAGAGATACGGGGTTTCTAAACACTGAAGCTTTCTTT
TRBV19	-	TRBJ1-5	-	CASSIRESSNQPQHF	TGTGCCAGTAGTATCCGGGAGTCTAGCAATCAGCCCCAGCATTTT
TRBV5-1	TRBD2	TRBJ2-7	-	CASSLRTSGSEYEQYF	TGCGCCAGCAGCCTCCGGACTAGCGGGAGTGAATACGAGCAGTACTTC
TRBV6-2/TRBV6-3	TRBD1	TRBJ2-2	-	CASSYAGTGRLTGELFF	TGTGCCAGCAGTTACGCCGGGACAGGGCGGTTAACCGGGGAGCTGTTTTTT
TRBV18	-	TRBJ2-7	-	CASSDRYEQYF	TGTGCCAGCTCAGACAGATACGAGCAGTACTTC
TRBV7-2	TRBD2	TRBJ2-2	-	CASSSSLAGVGELFF	TGTGCCAGCAGCAGTTCACTAGCGGGGGTAGGGGAGCTGTTTTTT
TRBV4-3	-	TRBJ1-6	-	CASSQDSGSTFNHSPLHF	TGCGCCAGCAGCCAAGATTCCGGTAGCACCTTTAACCATTCACCCCTCCACTTT
TRBV7-8	TRBD1	TRBJ1-2	-	CASSLGQKDYGYTF	TGTGCCAGCAGCTTGGGACAGAAAGACTATGGCTACACCTTC
TRBV6-5	-	TRBJ2-5	-	CASDGQGNLETQYF	TGTGCCAGTGACGGACAAGGGAATCTGGAGACCCAGTACTTC
TRBV4-2	-	TRBJ1-2	-	CASSQQLDGGGRGYGYTF	TGTGCCAGCAGCCAGCAACTCGACGGCGGGGGACGAGGCTATGGCTACACCTTC
TRBV7-2	-	TRBJ2-6	-	CASSLGGLSNVLTF	TGTGCCAGCAGCTTAGGGGGCCTTAGCAACGTCCTGACTTTC
TRBV6-6	-	TRBJ2-1	-	CASRHQGAPRDEQFF	TGTGCCAGCAGGCATCAAGGGGCCCCCCGCGATGAGCAGTTCTTC
TRBV7-2	TRBD2	TRBJ2-7	-	CASSLPGLALYEQYF	TGTGCCAGCAGCCTCCCCGGACTAGCGCTCTACGAGCAGTACTTC
TRBV7-2	-	TRBJ1-5	-	CASSLAGGNDQPQHF	TGTGCCAGCAGCTTAGCGGGGGGGAATGATCAGCCCCAGCATTTT
TRBV23-1	-	TRBJ1-1	few	CASSPPREGRAEAFF	TGCGCCAGCAGTCCCCCAAGGGAGGGGAGAGCTGAAGCTTTCTTT
TRBV28	TRBD2	TRBJ2-1	-	CASSLAGEGYNEQFF	TGTGCCAGCAGTCTGGCGGGAGAGGGCTACAATGAGCAGTTCTTC
TRBV4-2	TRBD1	TRBJ1-1	-	CASSQDRGGTGGAGKAFF	TGTGCCAGCAGCCAAGATAGGGGTGGTACAGGGGGCGCGGGGAAAGCTTTCTTT
TRBV5-1	-	TRBJ1-1	-	CASSLLSGAHRNTEAFF	TGCGCCAGCAGCTTGTTGTCAGGGGCCCATCGGAACACTGAAGCTTTCTTT
TRBV11-2	-	TRBJ1-2	once	CASSLEGSYGYTF	TGTGCCAGCAGCTTAGAGGGGAGCTATGGCTACACCTTC
TRBV28	TRBD1	TRBJ2-3	once	CASSSHSADRGQDTQYF	TGTGCCAGCTCCTCTCACTCCGCGGACAGGGGGCAAGATACGCAGTATTTT
TRBV6-6	TRBD1	TRBJ2-7	-	CASSFPGQGSYEQYF	TGTGCCAGCAGTTTTCCGGGACAGGGCTCCTACGAGCAGTACTTC
TRBV9	-	TRBJ1-1	-	CASSVERGTEAFF	TGTGCCAGCAGCGTAGAACGGGGCACTGAAGCTTTCTTT
TRBV19	TRBD1	TRBJ1-4	-	CASRYDTGATNEKLFF	TGTGCCAGTAGGTACGACACAGGGGCAACTAATGAAAAACTGTTTTTT
TRBV7-3	-	TRBJ2-7	-	CASSLAGSSYEQYF	TGTGCCAGCAGCTTAGCGGGAAGCTCCTACGAGCAGTACTTC
TRBV6-2/TRBV6-3	-	TRBJ1-1	-	CASTPGGFLNTEAFF	TGTGCCAGCACCCCTGGGGGGTTTTTGAACACTGAAGCTTTCTTT
TRBV7-8	-	TRBJ1-6	-	CASSSNAAAQSPLHF	TGTGCCAGCAGCTCCAATGCGGCCGCTCAATCACCCCTCCACTTT
TRBV6-1	-	TRBJ1-1	-	CASSDVPGRTEAFF	TGTGCCAGCAGTGATGTTCCGGGAAGGACTGAAGCTTTCTTT
TRBV28	-	TRBJ2-5	-	CASSPYQGPQETQYF	TGTGCCAGCAGCCCATACCAGGGGCCCCAAGAGACCCAGTACTTC
TRBV27	-	TRBJ1-1	few	CASGRGEAFF	TGTGCCAGCGGCCGCGGTGAAGCTTTCTTT
TRBV7-2	-	TRBJ2-2	-	CASSLLRGQGTGELFF	TGTGCCAGCAGCTTATTGAGGGGACAAGGCACCGGGGAGCTGTTTTTT
TRBV4-3	-	TRBJ1-1	once	CASSRYRGGAGGTEAFF	TGCGCCAGCAGCCGCTATAGGGGAGGCGCCGGAGGCACTGAAGCTTTCTTT
TRBV4-2	TRBD2	TRBJ2-3	-	CASSPSGGPMFRDTQYF	TGTGCCAGCAGCCCCTCGGGGGGGCCTATGTTTAGAGATACGCAGTATTTT
TRBV3-1/TRBV3-2	-	TRBJ2-7	few	CASSQDLEAYEQYF	TGTGCCAGCAGCCAAGATTTAGAAGCCTACGAGCAGTACTTC
TRBV6-6	TRBD1	TRBJ1-1	-	CASSYAFGTGGVAFF	TGTGCCAGCAGCTATGCATTCGGGACAGGCGGTGTAGCTTTCTTT
TRBV5-1	TRBD1	TRBJ1-6	few	CASSWTGMDSPLHF	TGCGCCAGCAGCTGGACAGGGATGGATTCACCCCTCCACTTT
TRBV7-3	-	TRBJ1-4	-	CASSLSGSTNEKLFF	TGTGCCAGCAGCTTATCCGGGAGTACTAATGAAAAACTGTTTTTT
TRBV6-1	TRBD1	TRBJ2-5	-	CASSEDRGSGETQYF	TGTGCCAGCAGTGAAGACAGGGGGAGCGGTGAGACCCAGTACTTC
TRBV27	TRBD2	TRBJ2-1	-	CASSSRRLAGGGDEQFF	TGTGCCAGCAGTTCTCGGAGACTAGCGGGAGGTGGTGATGAGCAGTTCTTC
TRBV5-1	-	TRBJ2-7	-	CPRSRGGRDRESYEQYF	TGCCCCCGCAGCCGGGGGGGGCGGGACAGGGAGTCCTACGAGCAGTACTTC
TRBV29-1	-	TRBJ2-2	-	CSASWDLYTGELFF	TGCAGCGCTTCTTGGGACTTATACACCGGGGAGCTGTTTTTT
TRBV5-1	-	TRBJ2-2	-	CASSSTPAGGGANTGELFF	TGCGCCAGCAGCTCCACCCCAGCGGGCGGGGGCGCGAACACCGGGGAGCTGTTTTTT
TRBV29-1	-	TRBJ2-7	-	CSVDGGGRSAYEQYF	TGCAGCGTTGATGGGGGGGGCAGGAGTGCCTACGAGCAGTACTTC
TRBV27	TRBD2	TRBJ2-7	-	CASSFGTSGRAGEQYF	TGTGCCAGCAGTTTCGGTACTAGCGGGAGGGCGGGTGAGCAGTACTTC
TRBV4-1	TRBD1	TRBJ1-2	-	CASSQDLGQGYGYTF	TGCGCCAGCAGCCAAGACCTAGGACAGGGTTATGGCTACACCTTC
TRBV4-1	-	TRBJ2-7	-	CASSQVGQYEQYF	TGCGCCAGCAGCCAAGTAGGACAGTACGAGCAGTACTTC